This section outlines one T cell receptor (beta chain) sequence together with its context. Its specificity is not known. The data belong to a study of CD8 T cells in ankylosing spondylitis. Overall study findings and caveats: Within ankylosing spondylitis blood, a TCR beta motif made up of several highly homologous variants appeared to be characteristic.

The authors made TCR beta libraries by quantitative 5'-RACE with molecular barcodes. Each CDR3 protein gets one entry after TCRdb re-called the 5' RACE reads with MiXCR. Of about 420,000 distinct CDR3 sequences listed, under 25% are singletons. V shed 5 bases and J 0 bases; nucleotides not matched to a gene: 15. The CDR3 covers 18 residues. CDR1 and CDR2 (germline): MDHEN, SYDVKM. This receptor was obtained from a male donor with ankylosing spondylitis. The chain joins TRBV28 to TRBJ2-7; 8 bases fit TRBD1. The sample comprised blood, either unsorted or a sorted T cell fraction (not recorded which). The CDR3 loop reads CASSPHRGDRRNSYEQYF. Here the CDR3 DNA reads TGTGCCAGCAGTCCACACAGGGGGGACAGGAGAAACTCCTACGAGCAGTACTTC.